This TCR beta chain is from a study of shared clonotypes between healthy human individuals. Findings of the study overall: The study generally estimated greater richness for naive than memory subsets.

Trimming cost V 4 bases and J 7 bases, with 14 bases left between them. Germline assignment: CDR1 SGHRS and CDR2 YFSETQ. CDR3 length: 14 amino acids. Assay: immunoSEQ multiplex PCR; the TCRdb copy retains only in-frame clones and omits some. The repertoire holds fewer than 200,000 clones, with about 93% as singletons. Note on this clone: Its antigen remains unidentified.

The source material was naive CD4+ T cells sorted from blood. Subset given: CD45RA+ positively selected. The chain combines TRBV5-1 with TRBJ1-4, with D possibly TRBD1 on 5 matching bases. The TCR originated in a woman aged 25 to 39 in good health. DNA for the CDR3: TGCGCCAGCAGCACCGACGCAGGGCTTGAAAAACTGTTTTTT. This gives the protein CASSTDAGLEKLFF.